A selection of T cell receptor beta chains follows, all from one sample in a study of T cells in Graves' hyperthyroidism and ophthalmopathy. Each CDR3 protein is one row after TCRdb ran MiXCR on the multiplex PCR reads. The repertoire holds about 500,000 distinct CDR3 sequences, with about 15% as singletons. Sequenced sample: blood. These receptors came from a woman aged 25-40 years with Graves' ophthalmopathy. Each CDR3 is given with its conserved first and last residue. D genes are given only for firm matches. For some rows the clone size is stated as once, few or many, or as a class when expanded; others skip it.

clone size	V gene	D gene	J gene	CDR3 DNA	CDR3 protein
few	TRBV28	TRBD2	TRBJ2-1	TGTGCCAGCGGCCGGGACTACTCCTACAATGAGCAGTTCTTC	CASGRDYSYNEQFF
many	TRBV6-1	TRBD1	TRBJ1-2	TGTGCCAGCAGCCCTGAGACCGACAGGGCTAATGGCTACACCTTC	CASSPETDRANGYTF
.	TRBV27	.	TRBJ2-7	TGTACCAGCAGTTTCCGGGGGCACGAGCAGTACTTC	CTSSFRGHEQYF
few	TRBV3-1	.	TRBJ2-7	TGTGCCAGCAGCCAAGCCCGGAGGGGAAGTGGGGAGCAGTACTTC	CASSQARRGSGEQYF
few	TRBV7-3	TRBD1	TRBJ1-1	TGTGCCAGCAGCTCCGGGACAGCGAGTTTGAACACTGAAGCTTTCTTT	CASSSGTASLNTEAFF
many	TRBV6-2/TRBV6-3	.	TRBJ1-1	TGTGCCAGCAGTTACGACCTCCTTAACACTGAAGCTTTCTTT	CASSYDLLNTEAFF
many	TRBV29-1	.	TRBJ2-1	TGCAGCGTTGAATGGCAGGGCGCGGAGCAGTTCTTC	CSVEWQGAEQFF
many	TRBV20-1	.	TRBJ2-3	TGCAGTGCCCCGGCCCAGGGGCCACTGGATACGCAGTATTTT	CSAPAQGPLDTQYF
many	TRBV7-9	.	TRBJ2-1	TGTGCCAGCAGCTTAGTCAGGAAGGGAGTAAGTGAGCAGTTCTTC	CASSLVRKGVSEQFF
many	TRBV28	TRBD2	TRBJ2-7	TGTGCCAGCAGTTGGGGGGGGTTAGGCGGCTTTTCCTACGAGCAGTACTTC	CASSWGGLGGFSYEQYF
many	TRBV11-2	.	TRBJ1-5	TGTGCCAGCAGCTTAGAAAGGGCTCAGCCCCAGCATTTT	CASSLERAQPQHF
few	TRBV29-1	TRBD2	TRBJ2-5	TGCAGCGCTGGGACTAGCGGGAGGGCGGAGACCCAGTACTTC	CSAGTSGRAETQYF
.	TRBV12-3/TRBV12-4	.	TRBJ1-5	TGTGCCAGCAGTGTCAGGGGTAGGGGGGGAGGGCCCCAGCATTTT	CASSVRGRGGGPQHF
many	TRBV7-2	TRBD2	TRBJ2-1	TGTGCCAGCAGCTTAGGGACTAGCGGGAGGGATGAGCAGTTCTTC	CASSLGTSGRDEQFF
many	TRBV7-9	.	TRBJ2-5	TGTGCCAGCCGGACAGCAGAAGAGACCCAGTACTTC	CASRTAEETQYF
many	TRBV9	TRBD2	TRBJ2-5	TGTGCCAGCAGCGTGGGACTAGCGGGAGGAGGAGAGACCCAGTACTTC	CASSVGLAGGGETQYF
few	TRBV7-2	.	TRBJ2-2	TGTGCCAGCAGCTTAGCGCAGTCGGGGGAACTGTTTTTT	CASSLAQSGELFF
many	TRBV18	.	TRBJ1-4	TGTGCCAGCTCACCACCGGGAGCCCAAGAGGAAAAACTGTTTTTT	CASSPPGAQEEKLFF
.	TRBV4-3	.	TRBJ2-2	TGCGCCAGCAGCCAAGATTGGCCTAACACCGGGGAGCTGTTTTTT	CASSQDWPNTGELFF
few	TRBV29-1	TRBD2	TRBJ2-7	TGCAGCGTCTCTAAGACTAGCGGGAGCTACGAGCAGTACTTC	CSVSKTSGSYEQYF
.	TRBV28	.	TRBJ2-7	TGTGCCAGCAGTTCCCCGGGCCCCGGCGAGCAGTACTTC	CASSSPGPGEQYF
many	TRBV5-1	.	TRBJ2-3	TGCGCCAGCAGCTTGGGAGAGGGGACAGATACGCAGTATTTT	CASSLGEGTDTQYF
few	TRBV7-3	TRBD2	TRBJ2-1	TGTGCCAGCAGCTTAAACTTAATTAGCGGGAGATCCCATGAGCAGTTCTTC	CASSLNLISGRSHEQFF
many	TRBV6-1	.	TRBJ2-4	TGTGCCAGCAGCCCGGGAGAGGTTGGAAACATTCAGTACTTC	CASSPGEVGNIQYF
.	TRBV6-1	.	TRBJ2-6	TGTGCCAGCAGTTGGACCGACAGCTCTGGGGCCAACGTCCTGACTTTC	CASSWTDSSGANVLTF
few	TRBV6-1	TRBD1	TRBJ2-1	TGTGCCAGCAACCCACGACAGGGGCAGTTCTTC	CASNPRQGQFF
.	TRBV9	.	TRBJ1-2	TGTGCCAGCAGCGTACAAATGAAGGGTTTATACACCTTC	CASSVQMKGLYTF
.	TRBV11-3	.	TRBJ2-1	TGTGCCAGCAGCCCCCCCGGACTATACAATGGGCAGTTCTTC	CASSPPGLYNGQFF
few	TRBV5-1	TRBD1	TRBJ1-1	TGCGCCAGCAGCCCACAGGGGAGGACTGAAGCTTTCTTT	CASSPQGRTEAFF
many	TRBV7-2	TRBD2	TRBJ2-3	TGTGCCAGCAGCCCCGGCGTGGCTAGCGGGATGGATACGCAGTATTTT	CASSPGVASGMDTQYF
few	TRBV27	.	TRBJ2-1	TGTGCCAGCAGTTTTGTGGGTAACAATGAGCAGTTCTTC	CASSFVGNNEQFF